This T cell receptor (beta chain) emerged from a study of cytomegalovirus exposure and HLA in healthy donors. As for the study in general: A previous analysis identified around 120 million unique TCR beta sequences derived from 180 million or so T cells. Across a few hundred genotyped donors, about 81% landed in the Caucasian-associated ancestry cluster.

The primer mix had 60 Vbeta and 13 Jbeta primers. Sequencing was performed with immunoSEQ multiplex PCR; in TCRdb, only in-frame clones are kept and a portion is missing. The profile shows 150,000 or so clones, roughly 78% of them singletons. Remarks on this clone: As yet, its antigen is unknown.

Study-wide points: The likely origin of a cluster of highly shared sequence variants was a sequencing artifact.

Sequencing was carried out using PBMCs. The clonotype originates from a middle-aged woman in good health and CMV-seronegative.

Here the CDR3 DNA reads TGTGCCAGCTCACCCGGCAGGGACACTGAAGCTTTCTTT. Encoded protein: CASSPGRDTEAFF. The chain uses TRBV18 and TRBJ1-1; D might be TRBD1 (5 bases). The germline V and J ends were trimmed by 3 bases and 3 bases, with 8 bases remaining between them. Per germline, CDR1 KGHSH and CDR2 LQKENI. The CDR3 sequence is 13 residues long.